The entry below describes one T cell receptor (beta chain). Germline CDR1 SGHTA, CDR2 FQGNSA. The junction had 7 bases not matched to a gene; V was cut back by 2 bases and J by 5 bases. The CDR3 runs to 16 residues. Naive CD4+ cells were CD45RA-selected; the remaining cells were memory. In replicate PCRs of sorted subsets, roughly 200 ng DNA, roughly 31,000 T cell genomes, was used. Assay used: immunoSEQ multiplex PCR; TCRdb lists only in-frame clones, some missing. Of roughly 2.4 million clones in the sample, around 95% are singletons; the top ten hold around 0.13%. The data belong to a study of shared clonotypes between healthy human individuals. The wider study: A donor's plate count was three for CD4 naive and three for CD4 memory; CD8 naive had two and CD8 memory one.

Input material: naive CD4+ T cells sorted from blood. Subset meaning: CD45RA+ positively selected. This chain joins TRBV7-2 and TRBJ2-7; 12 bases are shared with TRBD1. This TCR was sampled from a man between 18 and 29 years old in good health. The CDR3 DNA is TGTGCCAGCAGCTTAAACCCGGGACAGGGGGCCAACGAGCAGTACTTC. As protein: CASSLNPGQGANEQYF.